A selection of T cell receptor beta chains follows, all from one sample in a study of early T cells in non-severe SARS-CoV-2 infection. Via MiXCR, TCRdb re-called the 5' RACE reads, giving one row per CDR3 protein. The data contain 42,000 or so distinct CDR3 sequences, about 9.9% of them seen just once; the ten biggest clones take up 20% to 25%. Sequences were obtained from whole blood. The origin of the receptors is an adult who was a healthcare worker with PCR-confirmed SARS-CoV-2 infection or an uninfected control (not recorded which). Both conserved end residues are part of each CDR3. A D gene is named only where the DNA matches it firmly. Size is stated for part of the rows, as once, few or many counts, or as a class when the clone is expanded.

cdr3_length: 13; v_call: TRBV18; j_call: TRBJ2-1; clone_size: many; d_call: .; cdr3_nt: TGTGCCAGTTCCCAAACGACAAACAATGAGCAGTTCTTC; cdr3_aa: CASSQTTNNEQFF
cdr3_length: 14; v_call: TRBV7-9; j_call: TRBJ2-7; clone_size: many; d_call: TRBD1; cdr3_nt: TGTGCCAGCAGCCGCGGACAGGACCACTACGAGCAGTACTTC; cdr3_aa: CASSRGQDHYEQYF
cdr3_length: 11; v_call: TRBV3-1; j_call: TRBJ2-7; clone_size: .; d_call: .; cdr3_nt: TGTGCCAGCAGCTTTGGGGACGAGCAGTACTTC; cdr3_aa: CASSFGDEQYF
cdr3_length: 16; v_call: TRBV20-1; j_call: TRBJ2-7; clone_size: .; d_call: TRBD1; cdr3_nt: TGCAGTGCTATATGGCCCGGGACAGGGGTGAAGAACGAGCAGTACTTC; cdr3_aa: CSAIWPGTGVKNEQYF
cdr3_length: 15; v_call: TRBV5-4; j_call: TRBJ1-1; clone_size: many; d_call: .; cdr3_nt: TGTGCCAGCAGCTCACCTGGACAGTTGAACACTGAAGCTTTCTTT; cdr3_aa: CASSSPGQLNTEAFF
cdr3_length: 15; v_call: TRBV19; j_call: TRBJ2-5; clone_size: few; d_call: TRBD1; cdr3_nt: TGTGCCAGTCGAGGTATTGGACAGGGTGGAGAGACCCAGTACTTC; cdr3_aa: CASRGIGQGGETQYF
cdr3_length: 14; v_call: TRBV7-6; j_call: TRBJ2-5; clone_size: many; d_call: .; cdr3_nt: TGTGCCAGCAGCTTAAATCCGGGAGCAGAGACCCAGTACTTC; cdr3_aa: CASSLNPGAETQYF
cdr3_length: 16; v_call: TRBV20-1; j_call: TRBJ2-5; clone_size: .; d_call: TRBD2; cdr3_nt: TGCAGTGCTAGAGATACTCTAGCGGGAGGGCAAGAGACCCAGTACTTC; cdr3_aa: CSARDTLAGGQETQYF
cdr3_length: 13; v_call: TRBV4-3; j_call: TRBJ2-7; clone_size: few; d_call: TRBD2; cdr3_nt: TGCGCCAGCAGCCAGACGGGGGGGTACGAGCAGTACTTC; cdr3_aa: CASSQTGGYEQYF
cdr3_length: 14; v_call: TRBV29-1; j_call: TRBJ2-7; clone_size: .; d_call: .; cdr3_nt: TGCAGCGTTGAAGCCGCGGCAGCCCCCTACGAGCAGTACTTC; cdr3_aa: CSVEAAAAPYEQYF
cdr3_length: 15; v_call: TRBV4-3; j_call: TRBJ1-4; clone_size: .; d_call: .; cdr3_nt: TGCGCCAGCAGCCAAGAACGGGGTAGGGGTGAAAAACTGTTTTTT; cdr3_aa: CASSQERGRGEKLFF
cdr3_length: 14; v_call: TRBV30; j_call: TRBJ1-4; clone_size: .; d_call: TRBD1; cdr3_nt: TGTGCCTGGAGCGATGACAGGGGAAATGAAAAACTGTTTTTT; cdr3_aa: CAWSDDRGNEKLFF
cdr3_length: 13; v_call: TRBV6-5; j_call: TRBJ2-7; clone_size: .; d_call: .; cdr3_nt: TGTGCCAGCAGTTACTCAGGTCGGGGCCCCCAGTACTTC; cdr3_aa: CASSYSGRGPQYF
cdr3_length: 13; v_call: TRBV14; j_call: TRBJ2-1; clone_size: many; d_call: .; cdr3_nt: TGTGCCAGCAGCCAAATCAGCGGCAATGAGCAGTTCTTC; cdr3_aa: CASSQISGNEQFF
cdr3_length: 15; v_call: TRBV28; j_call: TRBJ2-7; clone_size: few; d_call: .; cdr3_nt: TGTGCCAGCAGCTTTCCCGGAGCTTATACCTACGAGCAGTACTTC; cdr3_aa: CASSFPGAYTYEQYF
cdr3_length: 13; v_call: TRBV29-1; j_call: TRBJ2-7; clone_size: many; d_call: TRBD1; cdr3_nt: TGCAGCGTTGGGGGACAGTGGAGTGGGGAGCAGTACTTC; cdr3_aa: CSVGGQWSGEQYF
cdr3_length: 15; v_call: TRBV5-1; j_call: TRBJ1-1; clone_size: many; d_call: .; cdr3_nt: TGCGCCAGCAGCCCCCGGTCTAGGGGTAACACTGAAGCTTTCTTT; cdr3_aa: CASSPRSRGNTEAFF
cdr3_length: 18; v_call: TRBV9; j_call: TRBJ2-1; clone_size: many; d_call: TRBD2; cdr3_nt: TGTGCCAGCAGCCCCCGACTAGCGGGAGGGCCGGGGTACAATGAGCAGTTCTTC; cdr3_aa: CASSPRLAGGPGYNEQFF
cdr3_length: 15; v_call: TRBV7-8; j_call: TRBJ2-7; clone_size: many; d_call: .; cdr3_nt: TGTGCCAGCAGCCTACCAACAGGGAGCTCCTACGAGCAGTACTTC; cdr3_aa: CASSLPTGSSYEQYF
cdr3_length: 15; v_call: TRBV6-6; j_call: TRBJ1-2; clone_size: .; d_call: TRBD1; cdr3_nt: TGTGCCAGCAGCCAGACTACAGGGGGCCTTGATGGCTACACCTTC; cdr3_aa: CASSQTTGGLDGYTF
cdr3_length: 16; v_call: TRBV6-1; j_call: TRBJ1-3; clone_size: many; d_call: TRBD1; cdr3_nt: TGTGCCAGCAGTCGAGGGGCCAGGGGGCATGGAAACACCATATATTTT; cdr3_aa: CASSRGARGHGNTIYF
cdr3_length: 15; v_call: TRBV27; j_call: TRBJ1-6; clone_size: many; d_call: TRBD1; cdr3_nt: TGTGCCAGCAGACCTGGGACAGAAGATAATTCACCCCTCCACTTT; cdr3_aa: CASRPGTEDNSPLHF